The 29 T cell receptor beta chains in this list originate from one sample, sequenced in a study of HIV-infected patients and healthy controls. Each CDR3 protein is one row after TCRdb ran MiXCR on the 5' RACE reads. The profile shows 15,000 to 20,000 distinct CDR3 sequences, about 16% of them singletons. The sequencing input was CD8+ T cells from blood. These TCRs come from a human donor in good health.

This clonotype was recorded at least ten times. The J gene is TRBJ2-7, the V gene TRBV4-3; D unclear. The CDR3 runs to 15 residues. In germline, CDR1 is LGHNA, CDR2 YSLEER. V lost 1 base and J 0 bases, leaving 10 bases between the germline ends. The CDR3 spells CASSQVTDASYEQYF. In DNA, the CDR3 is TGCGCCAGCAGCCAAGTTACAGACGCCTCCTACGAGCAGTACTTC.

This clonotype was recorded many times. This chain uses TRBV7-2 with TRBJ1-1; D gene unclear. Germline values: CDR1 SGHTA, CDR2 FQGNSA. The length of the CDR3 is 12 residues. With 5 bases removed from V and 0 bases from J, the gap between germline ends came to 4 bases. This CDR3 is CASSILNTEAFF. The CDR3 coding sequence is TGTGCCAGCAGCATCCTGAACACTGAAGCTTTCTTT.

Remarks on this clonotype: A much more abundant neighbour one base away suggests this may be a read error. V usage is TRBV14 and J usage is TRBJ2-1; D gene ambiguous. Germline values: CDR1 SGHDN, CDR2 FVKESK. The CDR3 is made up of 17 amino acids. CDR3 loop: CASSQGLRLSVDNEQLF. CDR3 coding DNA: TGTGCCAGCAGCCAAGGTCTCAGACTCTCGGTTGACAATGAGCAGTTGTTC.

Relative to its sample, this clonotype is medium-sized. The rearrangement links TRBV2 to TRBJ2-4, with unresolved D. Deletions cut 8 bases from V and 5 bases from J, with 10 bases between. Germline CDR1 and CDR2: SNHLY and FYNNEI. The CDR3 covers 12 residues. In nucleotides, the CDR3 is TGTGCCAGCGATTTCGGCGAAAACATTCAGTACTTC. Amino acid sequence: CASDFGENIQYF.

This clonotype was observed at least ten times. This chain links TRBV30 with TRBJ2-1, with D hard to call. Deletions cut 2 bases from V and 8 bases from J, with 7 bases between. CDR1 and CDR2 from the germline V gene are GTSNPN and SVGIG (reference sequence). CDR3 length equals 11 residues. For the CDR3, the DNA is TGTGCCTGGAGTATGTTGGATGAGCAGTTCTTC. Amino acids: CAWSMLDEQFF.

The chain links TRBV9 to TRBJ1-1, with 12 bases matching TRBD1. CDR1 and CDR2 (germline): SGDLS, YYNGEE. J gave up 4 bases and V 3 bases, and 4 bases lay outside the gene matches. The CDR3 length is 15 residues. The CDR3 loop reads CASSAGDRGLTEAFF. In DNA form, the CDR3 reads TGTGCCAGCAGCGCGGGGGACAGGGGGCTCACTGAAGCTTTCTTT.

This clonotype showed up many times. The chain links TRBV2 to TRBJ1-5, with TRBD1 as a possible D gene (5 bases). The ends were cut back, 3 bases at V and 5 bases at J, with 17 bases in the middle. Germline V gene lookup returns CDR1 SNHLY and CDR2 FYNNEI. This CDR3 is built from 16 residues. The CDR3 spells CASSEGGVYPYQPQHF. In nucleotides, the CDR3 is TGTGCCAGCAGTGAGGGGGGGGTCTATCCCTATCAGCCCCAGCATTTT.

The rearrangement joins TRBV20-1 to TRBJ2-7; no reliable D call. The CDR3 has 13 amino acids. The V and J ends lost 6 bases and 0 bases respectively, with 12 bases between them. The germline CDR1 and CDR2 sequences are DFQATT and SNEGSKA (reference sequence). The CDR3, as DNA: TGCAGTGCCCTCCCTACAAGCTCCTACGAGCAGTACTTC. It translates to CSALPTSSYEQYF.

This clonotype has at least ten counts. This sequence joins TRBV7-9 and TRBJ1-1; D perhaps matches TRBD1 (6 bases). The CDR3 loop spans 14 amino acids. Germline V gene lookup returns CDR1 SEHNR and CDR2 FQNEAQ (reference sequence). The V end lost 5 bases, the J end lost 5 bases, and 15 bases lay between the germline ends. The CDR3 nucleotides are TGTGCCAGCAGCCCAGGGGTCATGAGGACTGAAGCTTTCTTT. Translation: CASSPGVMRTEAFF.

This clonotype was seen many times. J is TRBJ2-7 and V is TRBV6-1; D is possibly TRBD2 (6 bases). V was shortened by 7 bases and J by 4 bases, with 14 bases between the two germline ends. Per germline, CDR1 MNHNS and CDR2 SASEGT. The CDR3 spans 13 residues. The CDR3 DNA sequence: TGTGCCAGCACTTGGGACTCGGGGTACGAGCAGTACTTC. Translating gives CASTWDSGYEQYF.

This clonotype came up many times. V is TRBV12-3 or TRBV12-4 and J is TRBJ2-5, with 10 bases aligning to TRBD2. CDR3 size: 15 residues. V lost 5 bases and J lost 1; bases outside the gene matches: 4. CDR3 protein: CASSPSGRLQETQYF. The CDR3 DNA is TGTGCCAGCAGTCCTAGCGGGAGACTCCAAGAGACCCAGTACTTC.

This clonotype has a count of ten or more. The gene calls are TRBV6-2 or TRBV6-3 and TRBJ2-7; no reliable D call. Trimming shortened V by 2 bases and J by 5 bases, and 7 bases separated the two germline ends. From germline, CDR1 is MNHEY and CDR2 SVGEGT. The CDR3 consists of 12 residues. CDR3 amino acids: CASSYPQNEQYF. CDR3 nucleotide sequence: TGTGCCAGCAGTTACCCACAGAACGAGCAGTACTTC.

The chain carries TRBV13 and TRBJ2-5; D ambiguous. CDR3 size: 14 residues. CDR1 and CDR2 from the germline V gene are PRHDT and FYEKMQ (reference sequence). Trimming cost V 5 bases and J 3 bases, with 13 bases left between them. DNA for the CDR3: TGTGCCAGCAGCCCGAGAGTGGGCGAAGAGACCCAGTACTTC. It is translated as CASSPRVGEETQYF.

V is TRBV12-3 or TRBV12-4 and J is TRBJ1-6; D call uncertain. CDR3 size: 16 residues. V was shortened by 3 bases and J by 3 bases, with 12 bases between the two germline ends. This CDR3 is CASSLAGWGYNSPLHF. CDR3 DNA: TGTGCCAGCAGTTTGGCGGGATGGGGCTATAATTCACCCCTCCACTTT.

Many counts were recorded for this clonotype. This chain links TRBV7-6 with TRBJ2-7; a weak D match, TRBD1 (6 bases). V was clipped by 5 bases and J by 6 bases, with 17 bases between them. This CDR3 is 14 amino acids long. The germline gives CDR1 SGHVS, CDR2 FNYEAQ. CDR3 nucleotide sequence: TGTGCCAGCAGCGCAACAGGGCTTTATGGCGAGCAGTACTTC. It specifies CASSATGLYGEQYF.

Ten or more counts support this clonotype. The chain recombines TRBV7-2 with TRBJ2-3, with TRBD2 identical over 7 bases. The CDR3 is 15 amino acids. Per germline, CDR1 SGHTA and CDR2 FQGNSA. The V and J ends lost 2 bases and 3 bases, in that order; junction bases with no gene match: 5. The CDR3 reads CASSLWGGGTDTQYF. CDR3 sequence (DNA): TGTGCCAGCAGCTTATGGGGGGGGGGAACAGATACGCAGTATTTT. The full variable domain, rest sourced from reference TRBV7-2 and TRBJ2-3, is GAGVSQSPSNKVTEKGKDVELRCDPISGHTALYWYRQSLGQGLEFLIYFQGNSAPDKSGLPSDRFSAERTGGSVSTLTIQRTQQEDSAVYLCASSLWGGGTDTQYFGPGTRLTVL.

The sample holds a few counts of this clonotype. This chain joins TRBV9 and TRBJ2-2; D not certain. The CDR3 consists of 14 residues. Trimming left V 4 bases short and J 2 bases short, with 9 bases between. Germline CDR1 and CDR2: SGDLS and YYNGEE. CDR3 sequence reads: CASSPGPNTGELFF. The CDR3 DNA reads TGTGCCAGCAGCCCCGGCCCTAACACCGGGGAGCTGTTTTTT.

Many counts were recorded for this clonotype. This chain links TRBV28 with TRBJ1-2, with a tentative D call TRBD1 (5 bases). This CDR3 has 15 amino acids. Per the germline V gene, CDR1 is MDHEN and CDR2 is SYDVKM. Trimming took 5 bases from V and 3 from J, leaving 16 bases between them. In nucleotides, the CDR3 is TGTGCCAGCAGTCCCGAGGGACGGCGGTACTATGGCTACACCTTC. It codes for CASSPEGRRYYGYTF.

This clonotype was seen only a few times. The CDR3 nucleotides are TGTGCCAGCAGCCAAGGACAGCGCAGCACAGATACGCAGTATTTT. Translated: CASSQGQRSTDTQYF. The J gene is TRBJ2-3, the V gene TRBV3-1; a possible D gene is TRBD1 (5 bases). This CDR3 contains 15 residues. Germline V gives CDR1 LGHDT, CDR2 YNNKEL (reference sequence). Trimming removed 1 base at V and 0 bases at J, with 8 bases between.

In this sample, this clonotype turned up many times. The rearrangement joins TRBV2 to TRBJ2-7, with D perhaps given as TRBD1 or TRBD2 (6 bases each). Trimming took off 8 bases at V and 2 bases at J, with 16 bases between the two ends. Germline CDR1 SNHLY, CDR2 FYNNEI. This CDR3 is built from 14 residues. CDR3 region: CASRGREAPYEQYF. CDR3 nucleotide sequence: TGTGCCAGCCGGGGGCGTGAGGCGCCCTACGAGCAGTACTTC.

Concerning this clonotype: One base away lies a much larger clone, so this may be a sequencing read error. Lacking the conserved final phenylalanine or tryptophan, this CDR3 likely reflects a read error. J is TRBJ1-2 and V is TRBV12-3 or TRBV12-4; D gene unclear. CDR3 length: 14 amino acids. Trimming cost V 3 bases and J 1 base, with 9 bases left between them. The CDR3 sequence is CASSFGVFNYGYTY. DNA of the CDR3: TGTGCCAGCAGTTTCGGGGTGTTTAACTATGGCTACACCTAC.

This clonotype was seen at least ten times. The chain has TRBV6-2 or TRBV6-3 and TRBJ2-3; TRBD1 aligns across 11 bases. The V gene's germline CDR1 is MNHEY and CDR2 SVGEGT. The CDR3 contains 17 residues. Losses at the gene ends were 6 bases for V and 3 bases for J; bases not matched to a gene: 11. CDR3 nucleotides: TGTGCCAGCAGACCTTACTCCGGGACAGGGGGGACAGATACGCAGTATTTT. Protein sequence: CASRPYSGTGGTDTQYF.

This clonotype was seen ten or more times. The chain is built from TRBV29-1 and TRBJ2-1; possible D gene TRBD2, 6 bases. Germline loops: CDR1 SQVTM, CDR2 ANQGSEA. V lost 8 bases and J 7 bases, leaving 9 bases between the germline ends. This CDR3 spans 10 amino acids. The CDR3 loop reads CSTEGNEQFF. For the CDR3, the DNA is TGCAGCACGGAGGGTAATGAGCAGTTCTTC.

V is TRBV11-1 and J is TRBJ2-3; D remains unclear. From germline, CDR1 is SGHAT and CDR2 FQDESV (reference sequence). V was trimmed by 3 bases and J by 1 base, leaving 11 bases between them. The length of the CDR3 is 15 residues. CDR3 residues: CASSFGTLGTDTQYF. Here the CDR3 DNA reads TGTGCCAGCAGCTTCGGTACCCTTGGCACAGATACGCAGTATTTT.

This clonotype was counted many times. The chain has TRBV13 and TRBJ1-1; the D gene is possibly TRBD1 (5 bases). The CDR3 has 14 residues. V dropped 5 bases and J dropped 4 bases, with 14 bases sitting between them. Germline V gene data show CDR1 as PRHDT and CDR2 as FYEKMQ (reference sequence). In DNA, the CDR3 is TGTGCCAGCAGCCCTGACAACCAGGGCACTGAAGCTTTCTTT. It is translated as CASSPDNQGTEAFF.

This clonotype is medium-sized (0.01 to 0.1%) within its sample. The J gene is TRBJ2-5, the V gene TRBV6-2 or TRBV6-3; 9 positions agree with TRBD2. The CDR3 spans 15 residues. The germline gives CDR1 MNHEY, CDR2 SVGEGT. V lost 9 bases and J lost 5; bases outside the gene matches: 13. The CDR3 spells CASTIAGAETETQYF. The CDR3 region has the DNA TGTGCCAGTACTATAGCGGGAGCCGAGACGGAGACCCAGTACTTC.

This clonotype came up many times. The chain joins TRBV6-2 or TRBV6-3 to TRBJ2-1, with D possibly being TRBD2 (6 bases). The CDR3 is made up of 16 amino acids. V lost 7 bases and J lost 3, with 19 bases in between. Per the germline V gene, CDR1 is MNHEY and CDR2 is SVGEGT. In DNA form, the CDR3 reads TGTGCCAGCACTCACATAGCCGGGACTGGCTACAATGAGCAGTTCTTC. This translates into CASTHIAGTGYNEQFF.

This clonotype was seen repeatedly, ten times or more. The chain has TRBV7-9 and TRBJ2-1; TRBD2 is a possible D gene (5 bases). CDR3 length: 11 amino acids. Germline loops: CDR1 SEHNR, CDR2 FQNEAQ (reference sequence). Trimming cost V 8 bases and J 5 bases, with 7 bases left between them. CDR3 region: CASSRDNEQFF. CDR3 nucleotide sequence: TGTGCCAGCTCGAGGGACAATGAGCAGTTCTTC. The complete variable domain, with remaining parts taken from reference TRBV7-9 and TRBJ2-1, reads DTGVSQNPRHKITKRGQNVTFRCDPISEHNRLYWYRQTLGQGPEFLTYFQNEAQLEKSRLLSDRFSAERPKGSFSTLEIQRTEQGDSAMYLCASSRDNEQFFGPGTRLTVL.

This clonotype was observed many times. The chain recombines TRBV7-2 with TRBJ2-1; D call uncertain. CDR1 SGHTA and CDR2 FQGNSA come from the germline V gene. There are 13 residues in the CDR3. The V and J ends lost 7 bases and 2 bases respectively, with 9 bases between them. CDR3 coding DNA: TGTGCCAGCACCCAAGACACCTACAATGAGCAGTTCTTC. This sequence encodes CASTQDTYNEQFF.